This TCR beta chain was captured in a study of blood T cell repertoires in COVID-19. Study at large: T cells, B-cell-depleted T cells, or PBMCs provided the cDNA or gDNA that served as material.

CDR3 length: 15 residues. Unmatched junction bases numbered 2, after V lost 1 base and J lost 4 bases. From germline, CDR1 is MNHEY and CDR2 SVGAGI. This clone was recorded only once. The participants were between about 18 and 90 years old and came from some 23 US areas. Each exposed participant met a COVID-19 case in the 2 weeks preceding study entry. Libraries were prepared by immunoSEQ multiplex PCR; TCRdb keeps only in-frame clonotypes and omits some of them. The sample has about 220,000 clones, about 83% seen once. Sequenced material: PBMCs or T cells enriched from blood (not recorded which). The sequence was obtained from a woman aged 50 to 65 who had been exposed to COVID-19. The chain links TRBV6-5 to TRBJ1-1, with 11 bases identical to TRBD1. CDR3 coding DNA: TGTGCCAGCAGTTACTATGGGACAGGGGGCACTGAAGCTTTCTTT. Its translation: CASSYYGTGGTEAFF.